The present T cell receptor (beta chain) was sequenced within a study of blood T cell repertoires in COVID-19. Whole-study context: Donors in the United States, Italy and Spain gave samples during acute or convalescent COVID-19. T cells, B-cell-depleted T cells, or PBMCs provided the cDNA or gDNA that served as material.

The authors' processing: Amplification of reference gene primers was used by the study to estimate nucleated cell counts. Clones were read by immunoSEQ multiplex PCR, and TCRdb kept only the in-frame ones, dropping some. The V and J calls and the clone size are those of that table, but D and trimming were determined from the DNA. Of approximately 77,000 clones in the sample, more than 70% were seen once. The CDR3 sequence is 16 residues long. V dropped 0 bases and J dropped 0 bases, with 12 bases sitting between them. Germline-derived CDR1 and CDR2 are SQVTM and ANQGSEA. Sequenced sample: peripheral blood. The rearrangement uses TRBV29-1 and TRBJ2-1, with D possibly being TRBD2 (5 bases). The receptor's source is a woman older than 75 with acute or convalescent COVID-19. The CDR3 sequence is CSVEEGAVSSYNEQFF. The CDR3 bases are TGCAGCGTTGAAGAGGGAGCCGTAAGCTCCTACAATGAGCAGTTCTTC.